The present entry profiles one TCR beta chain with its context. The antigen is unknown. Data came from immunoSEQ multiplex PCR; TCRdb stores just in-frame clones and leaves some out. Of about 1.1 million clones in the sample, roughly 77% were seen once. The data originate from a study of shared clonotypes between healthy human individuals. Study as a whole: Three plates each covered CD4 naive and memory; CD8 naive two, CD8 memory one.

Whole-study results and caveats: Sampling involved blood alone; tissue repertoires likely differ. Shared clonotypes: 4.5% to 6% naive CD4, around 3.7% naive CD8, 2.3% memory CD4, about 0.4% memory CD8.

The CDR3 spans 14 residues. The germline V and J ends were trimmed by 8 bases and 1 base, with 14 bases remaining between them. CDR1 is SEHNR, CDR2 FQNEAQ, per germline (reference sequence). The rearrangement joins TRBV7-9 to TRBJ1-1, with no clear D. The sequence was collected from a young man in good health. Some clones in this sample may be carry-over from other donors' samples. Sequencing was carried out using memory CD4+ T cells from PBMCs. Stated subset: CD45RA-negative fraction. The CDR3 protein is CASSQWGANTEAFF. Here the CDR3 DNA reads TGTGCCAGCTCCCAATGGGGAGCGAACACTGAAGCTTTCTTT. Combining the CDR3 with reference TRBV7-9 and TRBJ1-1 gives the whole variable domain DTGVSQNPRHKITKRGQNVTFRCDPISEHNRLYWYRQTLGQGPEFLTYFQNEAQLEKSRLLSDRFSAERPKGSFSTLEIQRTEQGDSAMYLCASSQWGANTEAFFGQGTRLTVV.